The 15 T cell receptor beta chains below all came from one sample that was sequenced in a study of T cell responses to AZD1222 COVID-19 vaccine. Using immunoSEQ multiplex PCR, the repertoire was profiled, and TCRdb retains in-frame clones only, with some absent. The sample shows around 150,000 clones, roughly 92% of them seen only once. Material: peripheral blood, obtained 28 days after the second AZD1222 dose. The receptors come from an adult who received the AZD1222 COVID-19 vaccine.

This sequence joins TRBV4-1 and TRBJ2-1, with 8 bases aligning to TRBD2. The CDR3 contains 16 residues. The V gene's germline CDR1 is MGHRA and CDR2 YSYEKL. V shed 1 base, J shed 5 bases, and the junction held 7 bases outside the gene matches. CDR3 nucleotide sequence: TGCGCCAGCAGCCAAGGGGCTAGCGGGTGGGACAATGAGCAGTTCTTC. It yields the protein CASSQGASGWDNEQFF.

The chain recombines TRBV14 with TRBJ2-7, with D unclear. The ends were cut back, 4 bases at V and 2 bases at J, with 9 bases in the middle. The CDR3 is 13 residues long. In germline, CDR1 is SGHDN, CDR2 FVKESK. The CDR3 reads CASSLVAAYEQYF. Here the CDR3 DNA reads TGTGCCAGCAGCCTTGTTGCGGCCTACGAGCAGTACTTC.

The rearrangement joins TRBV6-5 to TRBJ1-1; D ambiguous. CDR1 and CDR2 from the germline V gene are MNHEY and SVGAGI. The CDR3 contains 11 residues. Trimming took off 8 bases at V and 5 bases at J, with 9 bases between the two ends. CDR3 nucleotide sequence: TGTGCCAGCCTCACAGTGACTGAAGCTTTCTTT. Amino acids: CASLTVTEAFF.

The gene calls are TRBV5-1 and TRBJ2-3; 12 nucleotides agree with TRBD2. Germline trimming cut 4 bases from V and 4 bases from J; bases unmatched to any gene: 13. CDR1 and CDR2 (germline): SGHRS, YFSETQ. The CDR3 is 18 residues long. The CDR3 DNA reads as TGCGCCAGCAGCGTCGGGACTAGCGGGCCACCCTCTCCAGATACGCAGTATTTT. This sequence encodes CASSVGTSGPPSPDTQYF.

The CDR3 DNA reads as TGTGCCAGCAAGAGGACGGGCGGCGATGAAAAACTGTTTTTT. This gives the protein CASKRTGGDEKLFF. The chain joins TRBV28 to TRBJ1-4; D is unresolved. The CDR3 length is 14 residues. The V and J ends lost 7 bases and 6 bases respectively, with 15 bases between them. In germline, CDR1 is MDHEN, CDR2 SYDVKM.

This clone was counted a few times. The chain recombines TRBV5-6 with TRBJ2-2; TRBD1 matches at 11 bases. Germline values: CDR1 SGHDT, CDR2 YYEEEE. The V and J ends lost 4 bases and 6 bases, in that order; junction bases with no gene match: 8. The CDR3 covers 16 residues. The CDR3 coding sequence is TGTGCCAGCAGCGCCCGTGGACAGGGGGCTGCCGGGGAGCTGTTTTTT. This gives the protein CASSARGQGAAGELFF.

The rearrangement links TRBV9 to TRBJ1-1; possibly TRBD1 for D (5 bases). This CDR3 is built from 17 residues. CDR1 is SGDLS and CDR2 is YYNGEE in the germline V gene. V dropped 4 bases and J dropped 1 base, with 20 bases sitting between them. CDR3 DNA sequence: TGTGCCAGCAGCTCAGTCGGGGCGGTTAAAACGAACACTGAAGCTTTCTTT. Amino acid sequence: CASSSVGAVKTNTEAFF.

V gene TRBV2 combines with J gene TRBJ1-3, with D perhaps matching TRBD1 (5 bases). The CDR3 runs 13 residues. V gave up 11 bases and J gave up 4 bases, with 15 bases separating them. Germline CDR1 and CDR2: SNHLY and FYNNEI. The CDR3 protein is CAAGRGTGNTIYF. Written as DNA, the CDR3 is TGTGCCGCAGGGAGAGGGACCGGAAACACCATATATTTT.

The V and J genes are TRBV4-2 and TRBJ2-5; D is ambiguous. CDR1 is LGHNA, CDR2 YNFKEQ, per germline. The CDR3 consists of 15 residues. The V and J ends lost 0 bases and 1 base respectively, with 9 bases between them. CDR3 protein: CASSQERRSQETQYF. The CDR3 region has the DNA TGTGCCAGCAGCCAAGAGCGGCGGTCCCAAGAGACCCAGTACTTC.

CDR3 nucleotide sequence: TGTGCCAGTAGTCCCGCTGTTGTTGGGACCTATGGCTACACCTTC. This sequence encodes CASSPAVVGTYGYTF. The chain recombines TRBV19 with TRBJ1-2; TRBD1 is a possible D gene (5 bases). The CDR3 loop spans 15 amino acids. The V end lost 5 bases, the J end lost 4 bases, and 17 bases lay between the germline ends. Per the germline V gene, CDR1 is LNHDA and CDR2 is SQIVND (reference sequence).

The chain couples TRBV11-2 to TRBJ2-1; TRBD1 or TRBD2 may be the D gene (6 bases each). Germline loops: CDR1 SGHAT, CDR2 FQNNGV. With 1 base removed from V and 5 bases from J, the gap between germline ends came to 12 bases. The CDR3 extends over 15 amino acids. The CDR3 sequence: CASSLVAGTNNEQFF. The DNA of the CDR3 is TGTGCCAGCAGCTTAGTTGCGGGGACAAACAATGAGCAGTTCTTC. Full variable domain (rest looked up from reference TRBV11-2 and TRBJ2-1): EAGVAQSPRYKIIEKRQSVAFWCNPISGHATLYWYQQILGQGPKLLIQFQNNGVVDDSQLPKDRFSAERLKGVDSTLKIQPAKLEDSAVYLCASSLVAGTNNEQFFGPGTRLTVL.

The chain employs TRBV6-5 and TRBJ1-4; 9 bases agree with TRBD1. Trimming cost V 4 bases and J 5 bases; bases outside gene matches: 5. CDR1 MNHEY and CDR2 SVGAGI come from the germline V gene. The CDR3 is made up of 15 amino acids. The CDR3 protein is CASSSPGQGNEKLFF. The CDR3 DNA reads TGTGCCAGCAGTTCCCCGGGACAGGGCAATGAAAAACTGTTTTTT.

The chain links TRBV27 to TRBJ2-3; no definite D call. The length of the CDR3 is 15 residues. V was trimmed by 8 bases and J by 2 bases, leaving 17 bases between them. The germline gives CDR1 MNHEY, CDR2 SMNVEV (reference sequence). Here the CDR3 DNA reads TGTGCCAGCCGGAAGACGCTAGGTAACACAGATACGCAGTATTTT. It specifies CASRKTLGNTDTQYF.

The J gene is TRBJ2-1, the V gene TRBV7-9; D is perhaps TRBD2 (5 bases). Germline V gives CDR1 SEHNR, CDR2 FQNEAQ (reference sequence). V was cut by 8 bases and J by 5 bases, with 16 bases left in between. This CDR3 contains 14 residues. The CDR3 spells CASGSARAHNEQFF. CDR3 DNA: TGTGCCAGCGGGAGCGCACGGGCACACAATGAGCAGTTCTTC.

The CDR3 protein is CASSQDPHGTSNGEQFF. The CDR3 DNA reads as TGCGCCAGCAGTCAAGACCCGCACGGGACTAGTAATGGTGAGCAGTTCTTC. This chain links TRBV23-1 with TRBJ2-1; the match to TRBD2 covers 8 bases. Being an ORF, TRBV23-1 has a function that is uncertain. The CDR3 spans 17 residues. V dropped 2 bases and J dropped 9; count of bases not matched to a gene: 15.